Described below is a single T cell receptor beta chain sequence and its context. Its antigen is unknown. TCRdb's table, derived via immunoSEQ multiplex PCR, lists solely in-frame clones and lacks some. The repertoire holds roughly 180,000 clones, with less than 95% as singletons. Germline V gene sequence: CDR1 SGHKS, CDR2 YYEKEE (reference sequence). V lost 4 bases to trimming and J lost 1 base, with 14 bases between them. CDR3 size: 16 residues. This record belongs to a study of T cell responses to AZD1222 COVID-19 vaccine. Study-level information: Researchers grouped second doses given at about 4 or about 12 weeks into one pool. Study-level results: Nearly half of spike-specific TCRs reportedly target unmutated variant regions. Vaccine-associated CD4 TCRs spanned spike, dominant at 160-218 and 743-854. White British donors predominated, females outnumbered males, and clonal diversity was possibly underestimated.

The chain links TRBV5-5 to TRBJ2-2, with D possibly matching TRBD1 (6 bases). The clonotype was recovered from an adult in good health. This material consisted of peripheral blood, taken on day 0 of AZD1222 vaccination. DNA for the CDR3: TGTGCCAGCAGCGCCGTGGCAGGGGAGAACACCGGGGAGCTGTTTTTT. It encodes CASSAVAGENTGELFF.